This TCR beta chain stems from a study of T cells in Graves' hyperthyroidism and ophthalmopathy. The hyperthyroidism patients had all been newly diagnosed, and their disease duration was under 2 months. Their ages ranged from 18 to 65 years. Patients showing uncontrolled infection, other autoimmune disease, pregnancy or lactation were ineligible. The CDR3 extends over 16 amino acids. Trimming cost V 1 base and J 0 bases, with 10 bases left between them. Germline CDR1 reads SNHLY; CDR2 reads FYNNEI. This clonotype was detected ten times or more. Its antigen is not known. Whole-study findings and limits: A median 6.5 months before onset, the model predicted ophthalmopathy.

From RNA transcripts, TCR beta CDR3 regions were amplified. HTBI primers drove first-round RT-PCR of the TCR CDR3. TCRdb redid the calling of the multiplex PCR reads with MiXCR, one entry per CDR3 protein. The sample yields fewer than 350,000 distinct CDR3 sequences, roughly an eighth seen once. Sequenced material: blood. The genes are TRBV2 and TRBJ1-3, with D uncertain. The clonotype originates from a woman between 35 and 50 years old with Graves' hyperthyroidism. DNA of the CDR3: TGTGCCAGCAGTGAAGAGTCAGCGCTCTCTGGAAACACCATATATTTT. It translates to CASSEESALSGNTIYF.